Sequencing of this T cell receptor (beta chain) was carried out in a study of blood T cells in healthy people across ages. The use of a sample-barcoded 5' primer and a J-beta primer mix characterized a second PCR of roughly 7 to 12 cycles. TCRdb re-analysed the 5' RACE reads in MiXCR, keeping a single row per CDR3 protein. The data hold fewer than 1,000,000 distinct CDR3 sequences, with 40% to 50% observed a single time. The source of this sequence is a man aged 55 to 69 in good health. The specimen sequenced was blood.

CDR3 nucleotide sequence: TGTGCCAGCAGTTCCCTTGGACAGGGGCGAGAGACCCAGTACTTC. Amino acid sequence: CASSSLGQGRETQYF. The V gene is TRBV12-3 or TRBV12-4, the J gene TRBJ2-5; 9 bases fit TRBD1. The CDR3 extends over 15 amino acids. The junction had 7 bases not matched to a gene; V was cut back by 4 bases and J by 4 bases.